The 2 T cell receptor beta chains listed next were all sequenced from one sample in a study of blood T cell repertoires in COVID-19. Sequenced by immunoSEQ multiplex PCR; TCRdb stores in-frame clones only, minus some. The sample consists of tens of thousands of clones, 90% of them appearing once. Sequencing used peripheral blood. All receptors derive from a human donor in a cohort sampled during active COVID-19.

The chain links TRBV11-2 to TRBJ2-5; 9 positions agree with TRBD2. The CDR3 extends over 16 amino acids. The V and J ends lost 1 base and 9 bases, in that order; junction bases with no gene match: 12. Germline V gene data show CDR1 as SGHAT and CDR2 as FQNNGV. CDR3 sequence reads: CASSLGTSDLLVAQYF. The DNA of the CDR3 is TGTGCCAGCAGCTTAGGGACTAGCGACCTCCTGGTGGCCCAGTACTTC.

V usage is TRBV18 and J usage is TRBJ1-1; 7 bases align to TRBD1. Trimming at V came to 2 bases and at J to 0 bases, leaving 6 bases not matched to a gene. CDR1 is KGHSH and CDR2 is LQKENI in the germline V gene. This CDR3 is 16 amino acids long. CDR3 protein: CASSPTGAGVNTEAFF. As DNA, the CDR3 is TGTGCCAGCTCACCAACAGGGGCAGGGGTGAACACTGAAGCTTTCTTT. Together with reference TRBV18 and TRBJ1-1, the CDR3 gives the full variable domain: NAGVMQNPRHLVRRRGQEARLRCSPMKGHSHVYWYRQLPEEGLKFMVYLQKENIIDESGMPKERFSAEFPKEGPSILRIQQVVRGDSAAYFCASSPTGAGVNTEAFFGQGTRLTVV.